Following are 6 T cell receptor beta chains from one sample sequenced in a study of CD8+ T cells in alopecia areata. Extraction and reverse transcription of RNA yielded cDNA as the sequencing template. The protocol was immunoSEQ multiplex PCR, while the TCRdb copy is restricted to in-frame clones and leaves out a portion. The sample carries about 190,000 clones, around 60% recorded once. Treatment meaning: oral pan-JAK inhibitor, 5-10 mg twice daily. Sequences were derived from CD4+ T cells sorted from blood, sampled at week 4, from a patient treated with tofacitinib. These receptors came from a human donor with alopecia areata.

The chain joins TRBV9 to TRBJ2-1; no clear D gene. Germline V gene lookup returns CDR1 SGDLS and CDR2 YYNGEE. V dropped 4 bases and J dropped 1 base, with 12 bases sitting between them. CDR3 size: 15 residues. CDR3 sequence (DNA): TGTGCCAGCAGCCTAGAATCCGGTTCCTACAATGAGCAGTTCTTC. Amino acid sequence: CASSLESGSYNEQFF. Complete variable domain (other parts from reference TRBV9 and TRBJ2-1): DSGVTQTPKHLITATGQRVTLRCSPRSGDLSVYWYQQSLDQGLQFLIQYYNGEERAKGNILERFSAQQFPDLHSELNLSSLELGDSALYFCASSLESGSYNEQFFGPGTRLTVL.

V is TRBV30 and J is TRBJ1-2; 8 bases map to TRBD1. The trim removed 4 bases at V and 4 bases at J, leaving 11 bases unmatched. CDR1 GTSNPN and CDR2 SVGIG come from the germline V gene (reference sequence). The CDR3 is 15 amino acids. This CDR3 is CAWTDRGSRGYGYTF. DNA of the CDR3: TGTGCCTGGACCGACAGGGGCTCTCGGGGCTATGGCTACACCTTC.

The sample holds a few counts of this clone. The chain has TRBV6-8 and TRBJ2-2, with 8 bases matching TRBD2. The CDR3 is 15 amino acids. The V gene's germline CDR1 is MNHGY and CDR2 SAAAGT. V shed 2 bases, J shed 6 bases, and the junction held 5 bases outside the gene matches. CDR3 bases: TGTGCCAGCAGTTACGGGACTAGAGTCCCCGGGGAGCTGTTTTTT. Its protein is CASSYGTRVPGELFF.

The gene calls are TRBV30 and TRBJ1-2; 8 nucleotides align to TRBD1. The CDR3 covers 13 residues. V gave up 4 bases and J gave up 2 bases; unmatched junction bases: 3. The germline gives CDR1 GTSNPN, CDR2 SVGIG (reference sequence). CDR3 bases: TGTGCCTGGACCCGGACAGGGAACTATGGCTACACCTTC. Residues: CAWTRTGNYGYTF.

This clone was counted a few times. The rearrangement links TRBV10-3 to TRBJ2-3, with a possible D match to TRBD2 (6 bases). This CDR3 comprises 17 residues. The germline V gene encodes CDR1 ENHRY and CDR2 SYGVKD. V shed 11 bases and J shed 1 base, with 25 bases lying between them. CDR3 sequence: CAHSRSSDLIGTDTQYF. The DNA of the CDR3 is TGTGCCCATAGTCGGTCTAGCGACCTCATCGGCACAGATACGCAGTATTTT.

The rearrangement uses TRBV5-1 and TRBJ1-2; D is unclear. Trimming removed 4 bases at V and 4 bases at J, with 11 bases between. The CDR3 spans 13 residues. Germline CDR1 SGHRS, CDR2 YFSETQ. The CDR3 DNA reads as TGCGCCAGCAGCCCGACGGTGTTCTATGGCTACACCTTC. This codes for CASSPTVFYGYTF.